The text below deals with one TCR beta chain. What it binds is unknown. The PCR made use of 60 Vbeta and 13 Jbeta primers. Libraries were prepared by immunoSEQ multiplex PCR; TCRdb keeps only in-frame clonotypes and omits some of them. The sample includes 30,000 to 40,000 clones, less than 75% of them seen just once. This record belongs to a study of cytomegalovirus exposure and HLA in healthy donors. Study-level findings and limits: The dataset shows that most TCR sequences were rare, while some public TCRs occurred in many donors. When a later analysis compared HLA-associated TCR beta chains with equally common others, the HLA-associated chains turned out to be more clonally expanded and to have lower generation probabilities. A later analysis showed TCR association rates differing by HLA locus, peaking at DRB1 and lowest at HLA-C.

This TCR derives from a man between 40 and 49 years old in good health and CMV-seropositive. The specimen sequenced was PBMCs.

CDR3 loop: CASSTTGQGAMGNQPQHF. As DNA, the CDR3 is TGTGCCAGCAGCACTACGGGACAGGGGGCGATGGGCAATCAGCCCCAGCATTTT. This sequence joins TRBV7-2 and TRBJ1-5; TRBD1 matches 12 bases. The V segment lost 5 bases and the J segment 2 bases; nucleotides outside the gene matches: 10. The CDR3 loop spans 18 amino acids. Germline CDR1 reads SGHTA; CDR2 reads FQGNSA.